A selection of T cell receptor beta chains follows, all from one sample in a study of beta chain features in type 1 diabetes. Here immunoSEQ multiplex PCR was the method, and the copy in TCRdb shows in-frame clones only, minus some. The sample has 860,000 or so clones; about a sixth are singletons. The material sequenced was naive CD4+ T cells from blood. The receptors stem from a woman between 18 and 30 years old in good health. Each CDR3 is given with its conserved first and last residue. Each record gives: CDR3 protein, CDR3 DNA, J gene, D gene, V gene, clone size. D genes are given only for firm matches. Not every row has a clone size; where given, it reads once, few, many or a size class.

CDR3aa: CASSFGLAGVGDTQYF
CDR3nt: TGCGCCAGCAGCTTTGGACTAGCGGGAGTAGGTGATACGCAGTATTTT
j_gene: TRBJ2-3
d_gene: TRBD2
v_gene: TRBV5-1
abundance: .

CDR3aa: CASRDKISGANVLTF
CDR3nt: TGTGCCAGCAGGGACAAAATCTCTGGGGCCAACGTCCTGACTTTC
j_gene: TRBJ2-6
d_gene: .
v_gene: TRBV2
abundance: .

CDR3aa: CASRRLAGRTYEQYF
CDR3nt: TGTGCCAGCAGGAGACTAGCGGGAAGGACCTACGAGCAGTACTTC
j_gene: TRBJ2-7
d_gene: TRBD2
v_gene: TRBV6-1
abundance: .

CDR3aa: CSASGDYEQYF
CDR3nt: TGCAGTGCTTCAGGGGACTACGAGCAGTACTTC
j_gene: TRBJ2-7
d_gene: .
v_gene: TRBV20-1
abundance: few

CDR3aa: CASSPSQAPGYEQYF
CDR3nt: TGTGCCAGCTCACCATCACAGGCTCCGGGGTACGAGCAGTACTTC
j_gene: TRBJ2-7
d_gene: .
v_gene: TRBV18
abundance: .

CDR3aa: CASSLVVQGGTYEQYF
CDR3nt: TGTGCCAGCAGCTTAGTGGTCCAGGGAGGGACCTACGAGCAGTACTTC
j_gene: TRBJ2-7
d_gene: TRBD2
v_gene: TRBV7-9
abundance: .

CDR3aa: CASSLPPDTQYF
CDR3nt: TGTGCCAGCAGCTTACCCCCAGATACGCAGTATTTT
j_gene: TRBJ2-3
d_gene: .
v_gene: TRBV7-9
abundance: .

CDR3aa: CASSSQRGGGNIQYF
CDR3nt: TGTGCCAGCAGCTCCCAGAGGGGGGGTGGGAACATTCAGTACTTC
j_gene: TRBJ2-4
d_gene: .
v_gene: TRBV7-2
abundance: few

CDR3aa: CASSLDRTYGYTF
CDR3nt: TGTGCCAGCAGCTTAGACAGGACCTATGGCTACACCTTC
j_gene: TRBJ1-2
d_gene: .
v_gene: TRBV7-3
abundance: .

CDR3aa: CASSLEGQTYAAF
CDR3nt: TGTGCCAGCAGCTTAGAGGGACAGACTTACGCGGCCTTC
j_gene: TRBJ1-2
d_gene: TRBD1
v_gene: TRBV7-9
abundance: few

CDR3aa: CASSPSLGAFVETQYF
CDR3nt: TGTGCCAGTAGTCCAAGTTTGGGGGCGTTCGTAGAGACCCAGTACTTC
j_gene: TRBJ2-5
d_gene: .
v_gene: TRBV19
abundance: .

CDR3aa: CSAWKWDEQFF
CDR3nt: TGCAGTGCTTGGAAGTGGGATGAGCAGTTCTTC
j_gene: TRBJ2-1
d_gene: .
v_gene: TRBV20-1
abundance: few

CDR3aa: CASSQESGLAYYEQYF
CDR3nt: TGCGCCAGCAGCCAAGAGTCGGGACTAGCGTACTACGAGCAGTACTTC
j_gene: TRBJ2-7
d_gene: TRBD2
v_gene: TRBV4-3
abundance: .

CDR3aa: CASSYPALTKNIQYF
CDR3nt: TGTGCCAGCAGTTACCCGGCGCTGACCAAAAACATTCAGTACTTC
j_gene: TRBJ2-4
d_gene: .
v_gene: TRBV6-5
abundance: .

CDR3aa: CASSQENRVTAGANVLTF
CDR3nt: TGCGCCAGCAGCCAAGAAAATAGGGTGACGGCTGGGGCCAACGTCCTGACTTTC
j_gene: TRBJ2-6
d_gene: .
v_gene: TRBV4-3
abundance: .

CDR3aa: CASSQDGTGLPAYEQYF
CDR3nt: TGCGCCAGCAGCCAAGATGGGACCGGTCTTCCTGCCTACGAGCAGTACTTC
j_gene: TRBJ2-7
d_gene: .
v_gene: TRBV4-1
abundance: few